Each of the 25 T cell receptor beta chains below was sequenced from the same sample in a study of early stage breast cancer tumors. TCRdb's copy holds only in-frame clones and misses some; the assay was immunoSEQ multiplex PCR. There are about 28,000 clones in the sample; 74% occur only once, and 4.7% lies in the top ten. The sequencing sample was made of blood. Every receptor here comes from a person in their 40s with breast cancer.

V gene TRBV19 combines with J gene TRBJ1-3; maybe TRBD1 (5 bases). V lost 4 bases and J 0 bases, leaving 19 bases between the germline ends. Germline lookup yields CDR1 LNHDA and CDR2 SQIVND (reference sequence). The CDR3 sequence is 18 residues long. CDR3 nucleotide sequence: TGTGCCAGTAGTAGAGGAGGGGCAAACCCCATCTCTGGAAACACCATATATTTT. It specifies CASSRGGANPISGNTIYF.

This chain joins TRBV18 and TRBJ1-1; perhaps TRBD1 as D (5 bases). CDR1 KGHSH and CDR2 LQKENI come from the germline V gene. The CDR3 has 15 residues. Trimming left V 6 bases short and J 0 bases short, with 14 bases between. CDR3 amino acids: CASSLTDNMNTEAFF. In DNA, the CDR3 is TGTGCCAGCTCGCTGACAGATAACATGAACACTGAAGCTTTCTTT.

The rearrangement links TRBV7-9 to TRBJ2-3; no reliable D call. The CDR3 runs 15 residues. V was clipped by 5 bases and J by 3 bases, with 15 bases between them. Germline CDR1 SEHNR, CDR2 FQNEAQ (reference sequence). The CDR3 reads CASSHRTRRTDTQYF. The CDR3 nucleotides read TGTGCCAGCAGCCACAGAACCCGTAGGACAGATACGCAGTATTTT.

This clone was detected only a few times. V gene TRBV2 combines with J gene TRBJ2-7; D might be TRBD2 (6 bases). This CDR3 spans 11 amino acids. V was cut by 8 bases and J by 4 bases, with 9 bases left in between. Germline-derived CDR1 and CDR2 are SNHLY and FYNNEI. The CDR3 DNA reads as TGTGCCAGCGGGACTGTATACGAGCAGTACTTC. Residues: CASGTVYEQYF.

With respect to this clone: An end of the junction differs from the germline gene, which may be a read error. The V gene is TRBV6-1, the J gene TRBJ2-1, with D perhaps assigned TRBD1 or TRBD2 (5 bases each). Germline V CDR1 and CDR2: MNHNS, SASEGT. This CDR3 is 13 amino acids long. The DNA of the CDR3 is TGCGCCAGCAGTCCCGGACGGGGCCTGGTTTCGTTCTTC. It specifies CASSPGRGLVSFF.

The chain joins TRBV2 to TRBJ2-7, with TRBD2 matching over 10 bases. Trimming took 6 bases from V and 9 from J; bases not matched to a gene: 11. CDR1 and CDR2 (germline): SNHLY, FYNNEI. The CDR3 totals 14 residues. The DNA for the CDR3 is TGTGCCAGCAGGCTTGAGGGACTAGCGCAAATGCAGTACTTC. Translated, it gives CASRLEGLAQMQYF.

This clone was seen more than once but under ten times. The V call is TRBV7-3, the J call TRBJ1-1; weak D call: TRBD1 (5 bases). In germline, CDR1 is SGHTA, CDR2 FQGTGA. The CDR3 has 15 residues. V lost 4 bases and J 3 bases, leaving 15 bases between the germline ends. The CDR3: CASSSSRDGYTEAFF. In DNA, the CDR3 is TGTGCCAGCAGCTCCTCCCGGGACGGATACACTGAAGCTTTCTTT.

The gene calls are TRBV27 and TRBJ2-6, with D maybe TRBD2 (6 bases). Trimming took off 4 bases at V and 0 bases at J, with 13 bases between the two ends. The CDR3 is 17 amino acids. Germline V gene data show CDR1 as MNHEY and CDR2 as SMNVEV (reference sequence). CDR3 nucleotide sequence: TGTGCCAGCAGTTATGGGCAGGGAGGCTCTGGGGCCAACGTCCTGACTTTC. It is translated as CASSYGQGGSGANVLTF.

The V gene is TRBV30, the J gene TRBJ2-3, with TRBD1 identical over 9 bases. The CDR3 runs 14 residues. In germline, CDR1 is GTSNPN, CDR2 SVGIG (reference sequence). V shed 3 bases and J 7 bases; nucleotides not matched to a gene: 8. The CDR3 DNA sequence: TGTGCCTGGAGCGCGGACAGGGGCGGTAATACGCAGTATTTT. Translation: CAWSADRGGNTQYF.

This rearrangement joins TRBV11-3 to TRBJ2-1, with 11 bases identical to TRBD2. The V gene's germline CDR1 is SGHNT and CDR2 YENEEA. V lost 7 bases, J lost 5 bases, and 7 bases stayed unmatched. CDR3 length equals 15 residues. CDR3 coding DNA: TGTGCCAGCACCCCACTAGCGGGAGAGAACAATGAGCAGTTCTTC. It encodes CASTPLAGENNEQFF.

The rearrangement uses TRBV6-5 and TRBJ2-7; 9 nucleotides match TRBD2. This CDR3 region has 14 residues. J lost 3 bases, V lost 4 bases, and 4 bases had no gene match. In germline, CDR1 is MNHEY, CDR2 SVGAGI. The CDR3 reads CASSWAREGYEQYF. CDR3 bases: TGTGCCAGCAGTTGGGCGCGGGAGGGCTACGAGCAGTACTTC.

This rearrangement joins TRBV6-6 to TRBJ1-1; a weak D match, TRBD1 (5 bases). CDR3 length: 13 residues. V lost 11 bases and J 1 base, leaving 14 bases between the germline ends. Germline V lookup: CDR1 MNHNY, CDR2 SVGAGI (reference sequence). The CDR3: CAAQSRENTEAFF. CDR3 sequence (DNA): TGTGCCGCACAATCCAGGGAGAACACTGAAGCTTTCTTT.

The chain recombines TRBV19 with TRBJ1-1, with TRBD1 matching 10 bases. Germline assignment: CDR1 LNHDA and CDR2 SQIVND (reference sequence). The CDR3 consists of 16 residues. V trimming: 6 bases; J trimming: 8 bases; junction bases outside the gene matches: 15. The CDR3: CASSVPGQGWVSEAFF. CDR3 sequence (DNA): TGTGCCAGTAGCGTCCCGGGACAGGGGTGGGTCTCGGAAGCTTTCTTT.

The gene calls are TRBV10-3 and TRBJ1-2; D is undetermined. V dropped 4 bases and J dropped 7 bases, with 16 bases sitting between them. This CDR3 comprises 14 residues. Germline V CDR1 and CDR2: ENHRY, SYGVKD. Here the CDR3 reads CAISGHDQRFGYTF. The CDR3 DNA follows: TGTGCCATCAGTGGACACGACCAAAGGTTTGGCTACACCTTC.

The rearrangement links TRBV6-5 to TRBJ1-2, with a tentative D call TRBD1 (5 bases). In germline, CDR1 is MNHEY, CDR2 SVGAGI. There are 14 residues in the CDR3. V lost 5 bases and J 4 bases, leaving 14 bases between the germline ends. CDR3 loop: CASSRPGQGYGYTF. The CDR3 DNA reads TGTGCCAGCAGTCGACCGGGCCAGGGCTATGGCTACACCTTC.

V gene TRBV5-7 combines with J gene TRBJ1-2, with D hard to call. TRBV5-7 falls under the ORF class, with uncertain function. CDR3 size: 14 residues. V was cut by 0 bases and J by 4 bases, with 10 bases left in between. CDR3 bases: TGTGCCAGCAGCTTGGTGTCGGTGGCCTATGGCTACACCTTC. Protein product: CASSLVSVAYGYTF.

The genes are TRBV5-4 and TRBJ1-2, with TRBD1 as a possible D gene (6 bases). This CDR3 contains 14 residues. With 5 bases removed from V and 11 bases from J, the gap between germline ends came to 22 bases. Germline assignment: CDR1 SGHNT and CDR2 YYREEE (reference sequence). CDR3 loop: CASSTPGGADVYTF. DNA for the CDR3: TGTGCCAGCAGTACTCCCGGGGGGGCCGACGTTTACACCTTC.

This clone was observed once. The J gene is TRBJ1-4, the V gene TRBV5-3; D unclear. TRBV5-3 is an open reading frame, and its role is uncertain. The V end was cut by 8 bases, the J end by 7 bases, with 18 bases between. CDR3 length: 14 amino acids. For the CDR3, the DNA is TGTGCCAGCAGCCTTAGTTATGGGAGTGAAAAACTGTTTTTT. Translated, it gives CASSLSYGSEKLFF.

The gene calls are TRBV6-5 and TRBJ2-7; D perhaps matches TRBD1 (6 bases). The CDR3 extends over 14 amino acids. V dropped 4 bases and J dropped 2 bases, with 12 bases sitting between them. Germline V CDR1 and CDR2: MNHEY, SVGAGI. The CDR3: CASSSRDKAYEQYF. The CDR3 DNA follows: TGTGCCAGCAGTTCCCGGGACAAAGCCTACGAGCAGTACTTC.

In this sample, this clone turned up a few times. The chain links TRBV5-1 to TRBJ2-1; D ambiguous. This CDR3 contains 12 residues. V gave up 4 bases and J gave up 6 bases, with 8 bases separating them. Germline CDR1 SGHRS, CDR2 YFSETQ. CDR3 sequence (DNA): TGCGCCAGCAGCGTGGCCAGCAATGAGCAGTTCTTC. Its protein product is CASSVASNEQFF.

CDR3 in DNA: TGTGCCTGGAGCGCGAGACGCCGGGGGACAGATACGCAGTATTTT. Its translation is CAWSARRRGTDTQYF. The chain recombines TRBV30 with TRBJ2-3; TRBD2 might be the D (6 bases). The CDR3 contains 15 residues. Germline CDR1 and CDR2: GTSNPN and SVGIG (reference sequence). Trimming stripped 3 bases from V and 3 bases from J, with 16 bases between.

V is TRBV10-3 and J is TRBJ2-7, with D maybe TRBD2 (6 bases). The CDR3 runs to 13 residues. Germline values: CDR1 ENHRY, CDR2 SYGVKD. The V end lost 3 bases, the J end lost 0 bases, and 6 bases lay between the germline ends. The CDR3 DNA sequence: TGTGCCATCAGTGACGGGAGCTCCTACGAGCAGTACTTC. It is translated as CAISDGSSYEQYF.

The chain couples TRBV7-9 to TRBJ2-1, with 13 bases lining up with TRBD2. Germline V CDR1 and CDR2: SEHNR, FQNEAQ (reference sequence). The CDR3 loop spans 15 amino acids. V shed 7 bases and J 4 bases; nucleotides not matched to a gene: 4. This CDR3 reads CASTKTSGRYNEQFF. The DNA for the CDR3 is TGTGCCAGCACCAAGACTAGCGGGAGGTACAATGAGCAGTTCTTC.

The gene calls are TRBV30 and TRBJ2-7, with 10 bases identical to TRBD2. This CDR3 comprises 14 residues. V lost 4 bases and J lost 4; bases outside the gene matches: 7. Per the germline V gene, CDR1 is GTSNPN and CDR2 is SVGIG (reference sequence). In nucleotides, the CDR3 is TGTGCCTGGATATCGGGACTAGCGCGTTACGAGCAGTACTTC. Protein sequence: CAWISGLARYEQYF.

V gene TRBV19 combines with J gene TRBJ2-1; D is ambiguous. Germline V gene data show CDR1 as LNHDA and CDR2 as SQIVND (reference sequence). The CDR3 has 13 residues. V was trimmed by 3 bases and J by 0 bases, leaving 3 bases between them. The CDR3 coding sequence is TGTGCCAGTAGTATGACCTCCTACAATGAGCAGTTCTTC. Encoded protein: CASSMTSYNEQFF.